What follows are 7 T cell receptor beta chains derived from one specimen sequenced in a study of T-cell memory formation after mild COVID-19. Via MiXCR, TCRdb re-called the 5' RACE reads, giving one row per CDR3 protein. The data show more than 100,000 distinct CDR3 sequences, around 6.3% seen once. The material sequenced was PBMCs or a T cell subset sorted from them (not recorded which). Receptors were obtained from an adult woman who had mild COVID-19 (a few samples of this study predate the infection). Cell type and time point are not known.

This chain connects TRBV5-1 to TRBJ1-5; D gene ambiguous. There are 15 residues in the CDR3. V lost 0 bases and J 0 bases, leaving 7 bases between the germline ends. Germline-derived CDR1 and CDR2 are SGHRS and YFSETQ. CDR3 loop: CASSLGPISNQPQHF. DNA for the CDR3: TGCGCCAGCAGCTTGGGGCCGATTAGCAATCAGCCCCAGCATTTT.

This clonotype has a handful of counts. The chain is built from TRBV4-1 and TRBJ2-7; no clear D. There are 15 residues in the CDR3. Trimming took off 4 bases at V and 6 bases at J, with 19 bases between the two ends. Per the germline V gene, CDR1 is MGHRA and CDR2 is YSYEKL. Written as DNA, the CDR3 is TGCGCCAGCAGCCTGACGCTAGTAAGTAGTCGCGAGCAGTACTTC. Its translation is CASSLTLVSSREQYF.

This clonotype has more than one count but fewer than ten. J is TRBJ2-3 and V is TRBV5-1; TRBD1 aligns across 8 bases. This CDR3 contains 15 residues. Germline assignment: CDR1 SGHRS and CDR2 YFSETQ. The V segment lost 0 bases and the J segment 5 bases; nucleotides outside the gene matches: 5. CDR3 loop: CASSLESGGIDTQYF. The CDR3 DNA is TGCGCCAGCAGCTTGGAATCAGGGGGCATAGATACGCAGTATTTT.

This clonotype showed up many times. The V call is TRBV27, the J call TRBJ1-2; a possible D gene is TRBD1 (6 bases). CDR3 size: 15 residues. Germline CDR1 reads MNHEY; CDR2 reads SMNVEV (reference sequence). Deletions cut 3 bases from V and 3 bases from J, with 14 bases between. CDR3 DNA: TGTGCCAGCAGTTTGAACCGGGACACCTACTATGGCTACACCTTC. Protein product: CASSLNRDTYYGYTF.

This clonotype was seen more than once but under ten times. The V gene is TRBV20-1, the J gene TRBJ1-4; D remains unclear. Germline V gene lookup returns CDR1 DFQATT and CDR2 SNEGSKA (reference sequence). This CDR3 is 16 amino acids long. Trimming left V 0 bases short and J 8 bases short, with 19 bases between. For the CDR3, the DNA is TGCAGTGCTAGAGATCTCCTCGGCGAGGGTTGGGAAAAACTGTTTTTT. Translating it yields CSARDLLGEGWEKLFF.

This clonotype was recorded many times. As DNA, the CDR3 is TGTGCCAGCAGCTTATACAGGGTTGAGACCCAGTACTTC. It encodes CASSLYRVETQYF. The chain employs TRBV7-2 and TRBJ2-5; TRBD1 might be the D (6 bases). CDR1 SGHTA and CDR2 FQGNSA come from the germline V gene. The CDR3 consists of 13 residues. Between the trimmed V and J ends, which lost 2 bases and 5 bases, there was a span of 9 bases.

This clonotype showed up many times. V usage is TRBV5-1 and J usage is TRBJ2-5; the D gene is possibly TRBD2 (6 bases). CDR1 and CDR2 from the germline V gene are SGHRS and YFSETQ. This CDR3 spans 14 amino acids. V lost 0 bases and J 3 bases, leaving 9 bases between the germline ends. Here the CDR3 DNA reads TGCGCCAGCAGCTTGGGACGGAGGGAAGAGACCCAGTACTTC. It yields the protein CASSLGRREETQYF.